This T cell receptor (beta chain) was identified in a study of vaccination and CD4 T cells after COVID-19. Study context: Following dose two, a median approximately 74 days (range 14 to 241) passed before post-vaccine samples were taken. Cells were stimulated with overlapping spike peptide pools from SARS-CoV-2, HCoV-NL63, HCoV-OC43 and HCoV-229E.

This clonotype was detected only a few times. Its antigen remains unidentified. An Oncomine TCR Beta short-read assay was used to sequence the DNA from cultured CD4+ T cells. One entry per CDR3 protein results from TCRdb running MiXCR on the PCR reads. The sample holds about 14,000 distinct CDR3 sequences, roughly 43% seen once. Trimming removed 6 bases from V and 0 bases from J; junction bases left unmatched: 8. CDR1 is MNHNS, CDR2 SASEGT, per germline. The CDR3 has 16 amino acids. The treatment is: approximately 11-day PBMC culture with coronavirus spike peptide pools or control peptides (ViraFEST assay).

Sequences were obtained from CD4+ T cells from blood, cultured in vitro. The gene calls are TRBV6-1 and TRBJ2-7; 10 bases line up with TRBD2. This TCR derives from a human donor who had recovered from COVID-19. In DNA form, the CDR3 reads TGTGCCAGCAGCCCGAACGTAGCGGGAGGCTCCTACGAGCAGTACTTC. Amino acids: CASSPNVAGGSYEQYF.